The 18 T cell receptor beta chains given below trace back to one sample, sequenced in a study of blood T cell repertoires in COVID-19. Repertoires were generated with immunoSEQ multiplex PCR, while TCRdb's copy carries only in-frame clones and drops some. The table shows 300,000 or so clones, with around 87% occurring only once. The sequenced sample consisted of peripheral blood. These receptors were taken from a man between 70 and 80 years old with acute or convalescent COVID-19.

CDR3 coding DNA: TGTGCCAGCAGTGAGACAGGGGACCTCTATGGCTACACCTTC. Its protein product is CASSETGDLYGYTF. This chain joins TRBV6-1 and TRBJ1-2; the match to TRBD1 covers 8 bases. Germline CDR1 is MNHNS and CDR2 is SASEGT. This CDR3 contains 14 residues. Trimming cost V 3 bases and J 4 bases; bases outside gene matches: 4.

This clone was seen a few times. The V call is TRBV18, the J call TRBJ1-1; weak D call: TRBD1 (6 bases). Trimming left V 4 bases short and J 1 base short, with 10 bases between. CDR3 size: 14 residues. The germline gives CDR1 KGHSH, CDR2 LQKENI. The CDR3 bases are TGTGCCAGCTCACTCAGGACAGAGAACACTGAAGCTTTCTTT. This gives the protein CASSLRTENTEAFF.

The V and J genes are TRBV19 and TRBJ2-2; a possible D gene is TRBD1 (6 bases). With 4 bases removed from V and 6 bases from J, the gap between germline ends came to 15 bases. The germline V gene has CDR1 LNHDA and CDR2 SQIVND (reference sequence). The CDR3 length is 15 residues. The CDR3 nucleotides are TGTGCCAGTAGTACTCCGACAGGTGGCCCCGGGGAGCTGTTTTTT. It specifies CASSTPTGGPGELFF.

The chain is built from TRBV7-2 and TRBJ1-2, with 7 positions matching TRBD1. The CDR3 loop spans 14 amino acids. After removal of 5 bases from V and 2 bases from J, the junction contained 5 bases not matched to a gene. In germline, CDR1 is SGHTA, CDR2 FQGNSA. The CDR3 region is CASSALQGNYGYTF. The DNA of the CDR3 is TGTGCCAGCAGCGCCTTACAGGGGAACTATGGCTACACCTTC.

This clone appeared a single time. The V and J genes are TRBV28 and TRBJ1-2; TRBD1 agrees at 11 bases. J gave up 8 bases and V 1 base, and 9 bases lay outside the gene matches. The CDR3 totals 16 residues. CDR1 MDHEN and CDR2 SYDVKM come from the germline V gene. CDR3 residues: CASSLYRRTGGDGYTF. CDR3 coding DNA: TGTGCCAGCAGTTTATACCGAAGGACAGGGGGCGACGGCTACACCTTC.

V gene TRBV9 combines with J gene TRBJ2-1; 7 bases align to TRBD2. Per germline, CDR1 SGDLS and CDR2 YYNGEE. Trimming removed 3 bases from V and 6 bases from J; junction bases left unmatched: 9. CDR3 length equals 15 residues. CDR3 amino acids: CASSGGTNLVNEQFF. The DNA for the CDR3 is TGTGCCAGCAGCGGCGGGACTAACCTCGTCAATGAGCAGTTCTTC.

This chain connects TRBV27 to TRBJ2-7; possible D gene TRBD2, 7 bases. CDR1 is MNHEY, CDR2 SMNVEV, per germline (reference sequence). V was clipped by 0 bases and J by 2 bases, with 11 bases between them. The CDR3 has 15 amino acids. This chain's CDR3 is CASSLSRGAPYEQYF. CDR3 nucleotide sequence: TGTGCCAGCAGTTTATCTCGGGGGGCGCCCTACGAGCAGTACTTC.

The gene calls are TRBV5-1 and TRBJ2-7, with 11 nucleotides matching TRBD1. V gave up 0 bases and J gave up 7 bases; unmatched junction bases: 6. The CDR3 length is 15 residues. CDR1 and CDR2 (germline): SGHRS, YFSETQ. As DNA, the CDR3 is TGCGCCAGCAGCTTGGGAGGACAGGGGGCAGGGGAGCAGTACTTC. It codes for CASSLGGQGAGEQYF.

The rearrangement joins TRBV7-8 to TRBJ2-1, with 7 bases that match TRBD2. Germline CDR1 SGHVS, CDR2 FQNEAQ. The CDR3 is 13 residues long. The trim removed 5 bases at V and 9 bases at J, leaving 7 bases unmatched. This CDR3 is CASSARLAGEQFF. CDR3 sequence (DNA): TGTGCCAGCAGCGCCCGACTAGCAGGTGAGCAGTTCTTC.

The chain carries TRBV29-1 and TRBJ2-3; TRBD2 matches at 12 bases. The CDR3 covers 14 residues. From germline, CDR1 is SQVTM and CDR2 ANQGSEA. For the CDR3, the DNA is TGCGCGGGGTCTAGCGGGAGGGCTACTGATACGCAGTATTTT. Residues: CAGSSGRATDTQYF.

The chain uses TRBV5-5 and TRBJ2-3; 9 bases line up with TRBD1. The V gene end was trimmed by 4 bases and the J gene end by 2 bases; junction bases not matched to a gene: 5. Germline loops: CDR1 SGHKS, CDR2 YYEKEE (reference sequence). The CDR3 covers 15 residues. This chain's CDR3 is CASSDGTGPTDTQYF. CDR3 in DNA: TGTGCCAGCAGCGACGGGACAGGGCCCACAGATACGCAGTATTTT.

The V call is TRBV5-1, the J call TRBJ1-2, with D maybe TRBD1 (6 bases). The CDR3 sequence is 13 residues long. The germline V gene has CDR1 SGHRS and CDR2 YFSETQ. Trimming removed 4 bases at V and 3 bases at J, with 10 bases between. The chain's CDR3 is CASSARGDYGYTF. CDR3 coding DNA: TGCGCCAGCAGCGCCAGGGGAGACTATGGCTACACCTTC.

The V gene is TRBV18, the J gene TRBJ1-5, with D possibly matching TRBD1 (6 bases). The germline V gene has CDR1 KGHSH and CDR2 LQKENI. CDR3 length: 15 amino acids. Trimming left V 3 bases short and J 4 bases short, with 13 bases between. The CDR3 protein is CASSPSGTNNQPQHF. The DNA for the CDR3 is TGTGCCAGCTCACCCTCCGGGACAAATAATCAGCCCCAGCATTTT. The entire variable domain, with the rest obtained from reference TRBV18 and TRBJ1-5, is as follows: NAGVMQNPRHLVRRRGQEARLRCSPMKGHSHVYWYRQLPEEGLKFMVYLQKENIIDESGMPKERFSAEFPKEGPSILRIQQVVRGDSAAYFCASSPSGTNNQPQHFGDGTRLSIL.

The chain recombines TRBV20-1 with TRBJ1-4; D is unresolved. V was cut by 3 bases and J by 5 bases, with 13 bases left in between. The CDR3 totals 14 residues. Germline CDR1 reads DFQATT; CDR2 reads SNEGSKA (reference sequence). In DNA, the CDR3 is TGCAGTGCTAGTCCCGGGAACCAGAATGAAAAACTGTTTTTT. Its protein is CSASPGNQNEKLFF.

The gene calls are TRBV4-3 and TRBJ1-4; D is perhaps TRBD1 (6 bases). The CDR3 has 18 amino acids. The germline gives CDR1 LGHNA, CDR2 YSLEER. V was clipped by 3 bases and J by 0 bases, with 17 bases between them. The CDR3 region is CASSQDTGNPATNEKLFF. CDR3 in DNA: TGCGCCAGCAGCCAGGATACAGGGAACCCAGCAACTAATGAAAAACTGTTTTTT.

In its sample, this clone was seen once. This sequence joins TRBV6-5 and TRBJ2-5, with D unresolved. There are 12 residues in the CDR3. The V gene lost 6 bases and the J gene lost 5 bases, with 10 bases spanning the gap. CDR1 and CDR2 (germline): MNHEY, SVGAGI. The CDR3 protein is CASSPLGETQYF. Written as DNA, the CDR3 is TGTGCCAGCAGCCCCCTCGGGGAGACCCAGTACTTC.

The chain employs TRBV9 and TRBJ2-3; D is perhaps TRBD1 (6 bases). V was trimmed by 2 bases and J by 9 bases, leaving 16 bases between them. There are 14 residues in the CDR3. Germline CDR1 is SGDLS and CDR2 is YYNGEE. As DNA, the CDR3 is TGTGCCAGCAGCGTGATCGCAGGGGATGGAACGCAGTATTTT. Protein: CASSVIAGDGTQYF. The variable domain in full, with the rest retrieved from reference TRBV9 and TRBJ2-3, is DSGVTQTPKHLITATGQRVTLRCSPRSGDLSVYWYQQSLDQGLQFLIQYYNGEERAKGNILERFSAQQFPDLHSELNLSSLELGDSALYFCASSVIAGDGTQYFGPGTRLTVL.

The rearrangement joins TRBV30 to TRBJ1-6, with D uncertain. Germline CDR1 and CDR2: GTSNPN and SVGIG (reference sequence). V was trimmed by 2 bases and J by 10 bases, leaving 12 bases between them. This CDR3 is 13 amino acids long. The CDR3 DNA reads TGTGCCTGGAGTAGCGGGGTTCGATCACCCCTCCACTTT. It specifies CAWSSGVRSPLHF.